A single sample is the source of the 24 T cell receptor beta chains below, sequenced in a study of naive and memory T cell subsets. Their antigens are not known. Study conclusions and caveats: A few larger clonotypes appeared in naive repertoires, especially CD8, possibly memory cells re-expressing CD45RA.

The beta constant-region primer was an equimolar mix of two oligonucleotides covering TRBC1 and TRBC2. Four rounds of PCR amplified the ligated cDNA using nested alpha and beta constant-region primers plus SP2. MiXCR was run by TCRdb on the UMI-ligation and nested PCR reads, yielding one entry per CDR3 protein. The sample includes about 90,000 distinct CDR3 sequences, approximately 10% of them seen just once. The sequencing input was naive CD4+ T cells from blood. All receptors derive from a human donor in good health.

This sequence joins TRBV4-2 and TRBJ1-2; D is uncertain. V lost 2 bases and J 3 bases, leaving 4 bases between the germline ends. The CDR3 has 12 amino acids. CDR1 and CDR2 (germline): LGHNA, YNFKEQ. CDR3: CASSQKYYGYTF. The CDR3, as DNA: TGTGCCAGCAGCCAAAAATACTATGGCTACACCTTC.

The table lists this clonotype with a few counts. The genes are TRBV15 and TRBJ1-1, with a tentative D call TRBD1 (5 bases). With 0 bases removed from V and 1 base from J, the gap between germline ends came to 12 bases. Germline values: CDR1 LNHNV, CDR2 YYDKDF (reference sequence). The CDR3 runs 16 residues. This CDR3 reads CATSRDPRGKNTEAFF. The CDR3 nucleotides are TGTGCCACCAGCAGAGATCCGAGGGGAAAGAACACTGAAGCTTTCTTT.

This chain joins TRBV3-1 and TRBJ2-7, with 12 bases lining up with TRBD2. J lost 4 bases, V lost 3 bases, and 7 bases had no gene match. This CDR3 contains 16 residues. Per the germline V gene, CDR1 is LGHDT and CDR2 is YNNKEL (reference sequence). The CDR3 nucleotides read TGTGCCAGCAGCCACCTCTCCGGGACTAGCGGGTACGAGCAGTACTTC. As protein: CASSHLSGTSGYEQYF.

This clonotype was detected a few times. This sequence joins TRBV20-1 and TRBJ2-4, with 10 bases aligning to TRBD2. This CDR3 region has 15 residues. Germline CDR1 DFQATT, CDR2 SNEGSKA (reference sequence). The V segment lost 3 bases and the J segment 5 bases; nucleotides outside the gene matches: 7. The CDR3 is CSASGGLAFENIQYF. CDR3 DNA: TGCAGTGCTAGTGGGGGACTAGCGTTCGAAAACATTCAGTACTTC.

The rearrangement uses TRBV12-3 or TRBV12-4 and TRBJ2-4; TRBD2 is a possible D gene (6 bases). CDR3 length equals 13 residues. The V gene lost 10 bases and the J gene lost 6 bases, with 16 bases spanning the gap. Here the CDR3 reads CATSPGLLNIQYF. As DNA, the CDR3 is TGTGCCACCTCACCGGGACTTTTAAACATTCAGTACTTC.

This sequence joins TRBV5-1 and TRBJ2-5; the match to TRBD2 covers 10 bases. Trimming at V came to 1 base and at J to 1 base, leaving 1 base not matched to a gene. The CDR3 is 15 amino acids. Germline CDR1 SGHRS, CDR2 YFSETQ. CDR3: CASSLPSGGQETQYF. The CDR3 DNA reads TGCGCCAGCAGCTTGCCTAGCGGGGGCCAAGAGACCCAGTACTTC.

The chain has TRBV4-2 and TRBJ1-2; D possibly corresponds to TRBD1 (6 bases). V dropped 0 bases and J dropped 7 bases, with 12 bases sitting between them. CDR1 and CDR2 (germline): LGHNA, YNFKEQ. The CDR3 has 14 residues. CDR3 loop: CASSQDQEQGGYTF. CDR3 DNA sequence: TGTGCCAGCAGCCAAGATCAAGAACAGGGTGGCTACACCTTC.

This clonotype has at least ten counts. This chain connects TRBV28 to TRBJ2-3, with TRBD1 identical over 7 bases. Germline values: CDR1 MDHEN, CDR2 SYDVKM. The length of the CDR3 is 13 residues. Trimming cost V 6 bases and J 0 bases; bases outside gene matches: 0. The CDR3 region is CASRGQSTDTQYF. CDR3 bases: TGTGCCAGCAGGGGACAGAGCACAGATACGCAGTATTTT.

This clonotype appeared a few times. The genes are TRBV12-3 or TRBV12-4 and TRBJ1-1; D ambiguous. V lost 6 bases to trimming and J lost 1 base, with 12 bases between them. This CDR3 comprises 14 residues. As DNA, the CDR3 is TGTGCCAGCAGCTTTACGACGGGGAACACTGAAGCTTTCTTT. Translation gives CASSFTTGNTEAFF.

This clonotype occurred once. A read error may produce the germline difference seen at one junction end. The chain carries TRBV7-2 and TRBJ2-3, with TRBD2 matching 7 bases. The CDR3 loop spans 14 amino acids. CDR1 is SGHTA and CDR2 is FQGNSA in the germline V gene. CDR3 sequence: CASGLVLATDTQYF. CDR3 DNA: TGTGCCAGCGGCTTAGTACTAGCGACAGATACGCAGTATTTT.

This clonotype occurred many times. The DNA for the CDR3 is TGTGCCAGCAGCCACGCACAGTACAGGGGAGAGACCCAGTACTTC. Its protein is CASSHAQYRGETQYF. This chain joins TRBV7-2 and TRBJ2-5; 7 bases align to TRBD1. The V gene's germline CDR1 is SGHTA and CDR2 FQGNSA. V lost 5 bases and J lost 4; bases outside the gene matches: 10. This CDR3 contains 15 residues.

This clonotype was found many times. The rearrangement uses TRBV6-6 and TRBJ2-7; D is ambiguous. The CDR3 covers 13 residues. Per the germline V gene, CDR1 is MNHNY and CDR2 is SVGAGI (reference sequence). Trimming stripped 7 bases from V and 4 bases from J, with 14 bases between. The CDR3 region is CASTLSRTYEQYF. CDR3 nucleotides: TGTGCCAGCACTCTTAGCCGAACATACGAGCAGTACTTC.

This clonotype was recorded many times. V is TRBV11-1 and J is TRBJ2-7, with D perhaps given as TRBD1 or TRBD2 (5 bases each). Germline loops: CDR1 SGHAT, CDR2 FQDESV (reference sequence). CDR3 length equals 13 residues. Trimming pared 2 bases from V and 3 bases from J, leaving 8 bases between. This CDR3 is CASSLRDGYEQYF. In nucleotides, the CDR3 is TGTGCCAGCAGCTTAAGGGACGGCTACGAGCAGTACTTC. Complete variable domain (other parts from reference TRBV11-1 and TRBJ2-7): EAEVAQSPRYKITEKSQAVAFWCDPISGHATLYWYRQILGQGPELLVQFQDESVVDDSQLPKDRFSAERLKGVDSTLKIQPAELGDSAMYLCASSLRDGYEQYFGPGTRLTVT.

In this sample, this clonotype turned up a few times. The gene calls are TRBV29-1 and TRBJ2-7, with D possibly matching TRBD2 (6 bases). Looked up from germline, CDR1 is SQVTM and CDR2 is ANQGSEA. The CDR3 extends over 15 amino acids. Between the trimmed V and J ends, which lost 1 base and 2 bases, there was a span of 15 bases. This CDR3 reads CSVEGAGTSAYEQYF. In nucleotides, the CDR3 is TGCAGCGTTGAAGGGGCCGGGACTTCAGCCTACGAGCAGTACTTC.

A few counts support this clonotype. Mismatch with germline at one junction end may stem from a read error. V usage is TRBV7-9 and J usage is TRBJ2-1, with 13 bases matching TRBD2. The germline V gene encodes CDR1 SEHNR and CDR2 FQNEAQ (reference sequence). The CDR3 contains 17 residues. For the CDR3, the DNA is TGTGCCAGCAGCTTAATGGGGGGACTAGCGGGGCGAGGAGGGTCTCTCTTC. Translating it yields CASSLMGGLAGRGGSLF.

This clonotype has only a few counts. This chain joins TRBV7-9 and TRBJ2-7; tentatively, D is TRBD1 or TRBD2 (5 bases each). Trimming removed 5 bases at V and 2 bases at J, with 16 bases between. Germline CDR1 is SEHNR and CDR2 is FQNEAQ (reference sequence). CDR3 length equals 15 residues. This CDR3 is CASSTRGQGTYEQYF. DNA of the CDR3: TGTGCCAGCAGCACGAGGGGCCAGGGCACCTACGAGCAGTACTTC. The full variable domain, rest sourced from reference TRBV7-9 and TRBJ2-7, is DTGVSQNPRHKITKRGQNVTFRCDPISEHNRLYWYRQTLGQGPEFLTYFQNEAQLEKSRLLSDRFSAERPKGSFSTLEIQRTEQGDSAMYLCASSTRGQGTYEQYFGPGTRLTVT.

The rearrangement joins TRBV6-5 to TRBJ2-2; unclear D gene. The CDR3 is 14 amino acids. Germline V gene data show CDR1 as MNHEY and CDR2 as SVGAGI. Trimming stripped 4 bases from V and 1 base from J, with 7 bases between. CDR3 bases: TGTGCCAGCAGTTGGACCATGAACACCGGGGAGCTGTTTTTT. Protein sequence: CASSWTMNTGELFF.

This chain uses TRBV19 with TRBJ1-2, with D uncertain. Germline V gene sequence: CDR1 LNHDA, CDR2 SQIVND (reference sequence). This CDR3 region has 11 residues. Trimming removed 5 bases from V and 4 bases from J, with 5 bases in between. CDR3 residues: CASSVGYGYTF. CDR3 in DNA: TGTGCCAGTAGTGTAGGCTATGGCTACACCTTC.

This clonotype came up a few times. V is TRBV10-3 and J is TRBJ2-2; the D gene is possibly TRBD2 (5 bases). CDR3 size: 13 residues. The V gene's germline CDR1 is ENHRY and CDR2 SYGVKD. V was trimmed by 10 bases and J by 5 bases, leaving 14 bases between them. CDR3 in DNA: TGTGCCACAGCTTGGACTGAGACCGGGGAGCTGTTTTTT. Its translation is CATAWTETGELFF.

This clonotype was counted many times. The rearrangement uses TRBV7-3 and TRBJ2-2, with 9 bases that match TRBD2. The CDR3 loop spans 17 amino acids. Germline V gene lookup returns CDR1 SGHTA and CDR2 FQGTGA. V lost 4 bases to trimming and J lost 2 bases; unmatched junction nucleotides: 8. CDR3 bases: TGTGCCAGCAGCTCGCCCTTGGGACTAGCCAACACCGGGGAGCTGTTTTTT. Translated: CASSSPLGLANTGELFF.

The chain uses TRBV4-2 and TRBJ2-3; TRBD2 aligns across 7 bases. The V and J ends lost 1 base and 4 bases, in that order; junction bases with no gene match: 8. The CDR3 is 16 amino acids. The germline gives CDR1 LGHNA, CDR2 YNFKEQ. The CDR3 nucleotides are TGTGCCAGCAGCCAAGCAGCTAGGCGGGAGTCAGATACGCAGTATTTT. Protein sequence: CASSQAARRESDTQYF.

The chain joins TRBV4-2 to TRBJ2-1; D might be TRBD2 (6 bases). The CDR3 contains 16 residues. V was trimmed by 3 bases and J by 4 bases, leaving 16 bases between them. The germline gives CDR1 LGHNA, CDR2 YNFKEQ. The CDR3 bases are TGTGCCAGCAGCCAGGCTACGGGACTCGCTTACAATGAGCAGTTCTTC. It codes for CASSQATGLAYNEQFF.

This clonotype was seen at least ten times. This chain connects TRBV5-1 to TRBJ1-2, with TRBD1 matching 7 bases. Germline CDR1 is SGHRS and CDR2 is YFSETQ. The CDR3 spans 13 residues. Germline trimming cut 4 bases from V and 6 bases from J; bases unmatched to any gene: 6. The CDR3 DNA sequence: TGCGCCAGCAGCGTACAGGGGACGGATGGCTACACCTTC. It yields the protein CASSVQGTDGYTF.

This chain connects TRBV24-1 to TRBJ1-5; a possible D gene is TRBD1 (5 bases). Trimming left V 9 bases short and J 2 bases short, with 13 bases between. The CDR3 has 14 residues. Germline lookup yields CDR1 KGHDR and CDR2 SFDVKD. This CDR3 is CATQGSRGNQPQHF. The CDR3 region has the DNA TGTGCCACCCAAGGGTCCAGGGGCAATCAGCCCCAGCATTTT.